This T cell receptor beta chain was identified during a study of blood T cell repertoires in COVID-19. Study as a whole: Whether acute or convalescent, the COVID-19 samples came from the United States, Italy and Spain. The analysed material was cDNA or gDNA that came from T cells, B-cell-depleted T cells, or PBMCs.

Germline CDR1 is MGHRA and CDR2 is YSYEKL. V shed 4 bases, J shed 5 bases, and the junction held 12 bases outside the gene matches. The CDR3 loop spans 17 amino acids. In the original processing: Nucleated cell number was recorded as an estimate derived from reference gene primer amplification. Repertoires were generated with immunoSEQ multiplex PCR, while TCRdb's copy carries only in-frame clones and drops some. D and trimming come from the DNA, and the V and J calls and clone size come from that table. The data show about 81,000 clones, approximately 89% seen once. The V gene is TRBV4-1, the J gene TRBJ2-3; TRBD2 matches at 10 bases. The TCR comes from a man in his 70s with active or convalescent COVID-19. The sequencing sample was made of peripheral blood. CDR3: CASSLRAGGTPRDTQYF. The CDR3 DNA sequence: TGCGCCAGCAGCCTTCGAGCGGGGGGGACTCCGCGAGATACGCAGTATTTT.